The 17 T cell receptor beta chains in this list originate from one sample, sequenced in a study of cytomegalovirus exposure and HLA in healthy donors. Assay used: immunoSEQ multiplex PCR; TCRdb lists only in-frame clones, some missing. Found here are more than 100,000 clones, roughly 90% of them singletons; the top ten hold around 6%. The sequenced sample was PBMCs. Receptors were obtained from a woman aged 18-29 years in good health and CMV-seropositive.

This rearrangement joins TRBV6-1 to TRBJ1-2; TRBD1 is a possible D gene (5 bases). The germline V gene has CDR1 MNHNS and CDR2 SASEGT. There are 14 residues in the CDR3. V dropped 2 bases and J dropped 4 bases, with 11 bases sitting between them. The chain's CDR3 is CASSELNRLYGYTF. CDR3 DNA sequence: TGTGCCAGCAGTGAATTGAACAGGCTCTATGGCTACACCTTC.

V is TRBV6-5 and J is TRBJ1-4, with 7 bases aligning to TRBD1. This CDR3 contains 14 residues. The ends lost 2 bases at V and 8 bases at J; junction bases unmatched: 5. The germline CDR1 and CDR2 sequences are MNHEY and SVGAGI. Here the CDR3 reads CASSYGQVGEKLFF. The CDR3 nucleotides read TGTGCCAGCAGTTACGGACAGGTTGGAGAAAAACTGTTTTTT.

The chain carries TRBV9 and TRBJ2-1, with D possibly being TRBD2 (7 bases). Germline CDR1 is SGDLS and CDR2 is YYNGEE. V lost 3 bases to trimming and J lost 3 bases, with 16 bases between them. The CDR3 has 16 amino acids. This chain's CDR3 is CASSGVGGQDYNEQFF. The CDR3 nucleotides are TGTGCCAGCAGCGGTGTGGGGGGGCAAGACTACAATGAGCAGTTCTTC. Combining the CDR3 with reference TRBV9 and TRBJ2-1 gives the whole variable domain DSGVTQTPKHLITATGQRVTLRCSPRSGDLSVYWYQQSLDQGLQFLIQYYNGEERAKGNILERFSAQQFPDLHSELNLSSLELGDSALYFCASSGVGGQDYNEQFFGPGTRLTVL.

This chain uses TRBV19 with TRBJ1-5; 7 positions agree with TRBD1. The CDR3 has 15 residues. The V and J ends lost 5 bases and 3 bases, in that order; junction bases with no gene match: 7. The germline V gene encodes CDR1 LNHDA and CDR2 SQIVND (reference sequence). The CDR3 DNA is TGTGCCAGTAGTCCCACAGGGGCTTCCAATCAGCCCCAGCATTTT. Translating gives CASSPTGASNQPQHF.

CDR3 protein: CASSSGPPEQINFYGYTF. In DNA form, the CDR3 reads TGTGCCAGCAGCTCAGGCCCACCGGAACAGATCAACTTCTATGGCTACACCTTC. The chain combines TRBV5-4 with TRBJ1-2; D is unclear. CDR1 is SGHNT, CDR2 YYREEE, per germline (reference sequence). With 3 bases removed from V and 4 bases from J, the gap between germline ends came to 25 bases. This CDR3 has 18 residues.

This clone has only one observation. The chain combines TRBV19 with TRBJ2-1; 8 nucleotides align to TRBD2. The V gene's germline CDR1 is LNHDA and CDR2 SQIVND (reference sequence). This CDR3 is 16 amino acids long. The V gene end was trimmed by 5 bases and the J gene end by 2 bases; junction bases not matched to a gene: 8. The CDR3 DNA sequence: TGTGCCAGTAGTCCGATAGCGGGAACACCCTACAATGAGCAGTTCTTC. As protein: CASSPIAGTPYNEQFF.

V and J are TRBV6-6 and TRBJ1-1; tentative D call: TRBD1 (6 bases). The V and J ends lost 2 bases and 7 bases respectively, with 11 bases between them. Germline V gives CDR1 MNHNY, CDR2 SVGAGI (reference sequence). CDR3 length: 13 amino acids. The CDR3 DNA reads as TGTGCCAGCAGTTACAGGGCAGGGGATGAAGCTTTCTTT. Amino acids: CASSYRAGDEAFF.

The chain couples TRBV6-1 to TRBJ1-4; D gene ambiguous. The CDR3 has 11 residues. Trimming stripped 6 bases from V and 5 bases from J, with 4 bases between. CDR1 is MNHNS, CDR2 SASEGT, per germline. The CDR3 DNA follows: TGTGCCAGCAGCCAGAATGAAAAACTGTTTTTT. This sequence encodes CASSQNEKLFF.

J is TRBJ1-2 and V is TRBV7-2; 9 bases align to TRBD1. From germline, CDR1 is SGHTA and CDR2 FQGNSA. The V segment lost 5 bases and the J segment 6 bases; nucleotides outside the gene matches: 1. This CDR3 contains 12 residues. In nucleotides, the CDR3 is TGTGCCAGCAGCCGGGACAGGGATGGCTACACCTTC. The encoded protein is CASSRDRDGYTF.

This chain connects TRBV19 to TRBJ1-1, with unresolved D. The length of the CDR3 is 11 residues. V lost 6 bases and J 7 bases, leaving 9 bases between the germline ends. The germline V gene has CDR1 LNHDA and CDR2 SQIVND (reference sequence). The CDR3 here is CASRAGIEAFF. The DNA for the CDR3 is TGTGCCAGTAGAGCAGGAATTGAAGCTTTCTTT.

The chain has TRBV5-1 and TRBJ1-1; D remains ambiguous. CDR1 is SGHRS, CDR2 YFSETQ, per germline. The CDR3 spans 13 residues. With 0 bases removed from V and 6 bases from J, the gap between germline ends came to 9 bases. The CDR3 loop is CASSLADTAEAFF. DNA for the CDR3: TGCGCCAGCAGCTTGGCTGACACAGCTGAAGCTTTCTTT.

V is TRBV19 and J is TRBJ2-3; 8 positions agree with TRBD2. CDR3 length: 15 amino acids. Germline V CDR1 and CDR2: LNHDA, SQIVND (reference sequence). V shed 6 bases and J 2 bases; nucleotides not matched to a gene: 7. CDR3 residues: CASRLGGLVTDTQYF. CDR3 in DNA: TGTGCCAGTAGACTGGGGGGACTAGTCACAGATACGCAGTATTTT. Full variable domain (remainder filled in from reference TRBV19 and TRBJ2-3): DGGITQSPKYLFRKEGQNVTLSCEQNLNHDAMYWYRQDPGQGLRLIYYSQIVNDFQKGDIAEGYSVSREKKESFPLTVTSAQKNPTAFYLCASRLGGLVTDTQYFGPGTRLTVL.

The chain couples TRBV29-1 to TRBJ1-1; the D gene is possibly TRBD1 (6 bases). The CDR3 totals 13 residues. V lost 4 bases and J 1 base, leaving 10 bases between the germline ends. CDR1 and CDR2 (germline): SQVTM, ANQGSEA. CDR3 region: CSVGAGENTEAFF. The CDR3 DNA sequence: TGCAGCGTTGGAGCAGGGGAGAACACTGAAGCTTTCTTT.

V usage is TRBV19 and J usage is TRBJ1-4; TRBD1 is a possible D gene (6 bases). CDR3 size: 17 residues. With 0 bases removed from V and 3 bases from J, the gap between germline ends came to 14 bases. The germline gives CDR1 LNHDA, CDR2 SQIVND (reference sequence). The CDR3 DNA is TGTGCCAGTAGTATAGACCGCAGGACAGACTCTAATGAAAAACTGTTTTTT. Its protein is CASSIDRRTDSNEKLFF.

This sequence joins TRBV5-1 and TRBJ2-2; TRBD2 agrees at 12 bases. Germline assignment: CDR1 SGHRS and CDR2 YFSETQ. V lost 1 base, J lost 5 bases, and 9 bases stayed unmatched. CDR3 length equals 18 residues. CDR3 amino acids: CASSLFPSSGGATGELFF. The CDR3 nucleotides are TGCGCCAGCAGCTTGTTTCCCTCTAGCGGGGGGGCTACCGGGGAGCTGTTTTTT.

The rearrangement links TRBV14 to TRBJ1-2; D not certain. In germline, CDR1 is SGHDN, CDR2 FVKESK. Trimming removed 4 bases at V and 2 bases at J, with 8 bases between. The CDR3 length is 13 residues. The CDR3 here is CASSPTGNYGYTF. CDR3 nucleotides: TGTGCCAGCAGCCCTACGGGAAACTATGGCTACACCTTC.

This chain uses TRBV18 with TRBJ2-1; D remains ambiguous. Looked up from germline, CDR1 is KGHSH and CDR2 is LQKENI. The CDR3 runs to 14 residues. Trimming took off 1 base at V and 7 bases at J, with 11 bases between the two ends. CDR3 in amino acids: CASSPRSLRNEQFF. CDR3 in DNA: TGTGCCAGCTCACCACGGTCTCTACGAAATGAGCAGTTCTTC.